This note documents a single TCR beta chain sequence. Data came from immunoSEQ multiplex PCR; TCRdb stores just in-frame clones and leaves some out. Of about 400,000 clones listed, roughly nine tenths were seen once; the top ten hold less than 2%. These data belong to a study of blood T cell repertoires in COVID-19. Sequencing was performed on PBMCs or T cells enriched from blood (not recorded which). This sequence was found in a woman aged 25-40 years who had recovered from COVID-19.

The CDR3 protein is CASSLVDRRRYNEQFF. The CDR3 region has the DNA TGTGCCAGCAGTTTAGTCGACAGAAGAAGATACAATGAGCAGTTCTTC. This chain connects TRBV28 to TRBJ2-1; D might be TRBD1 (5 bases). Looked up from germline, CDR1 is MDHEN and CDR2 is SYDVKM. V lost 2 bases to trimming and J lost 4 bases, with 15 bases between them. The CDR3 has 16 residues.